This T cell receptor (beta chain) emerged from a study of T cell changes during pregnancy in multiple sclerosis. Trimming at V came to 1 base and at J to 6 bases, leaving 6 bases not matched to a gene. CDR3 length: 14 residues. CDR1 and CDR2 from the germline V gene are SGHTA and FQGNSA. Generated by immunoSEQ multiplex PCR, the TCRdb table keeps only in-frame clones and is missing some. The top ten hold about 6.4% of the sample, which has fewer than 60,000 clones, roughly 87% seen once. The receptor was derived from a female donor in good health, enrolled as a control in a pregnancy study. This specimen consisted of peripheral blood, obtained in the third trimester of pregnancy. The chain carries TRBV7-2 and TRBJ2-7; 7 bases match TRBD2. The CDR3 region has the DNA TGTGCCAGCAGCTTAGTCGGGACTACGGGCGAGCAGTACTTC. This encodes CASSLVGTTGEQYF.